Each of the 30 T cell receptor beta chains below was sequenced from the same sample in a study of blood T cell repertoires in COVID-19. Sequenced by immunoSEQ multiplex PCR; TCRdb stores in-frame clones only, minus some. The sample carries nearly 90,000 clones, approximately 89% recorded once. The sample consisted of peripheral blood. The receptors originated from a man at least 80 years old with acute or convalescent COVID-19.

The genes are TRBV5-1 and TRBJ2-1, with TRBD2 matching 9 bases. CDR3 length: 15 amino acids. V was pared by 7 bases and J by 4 bases, with 9 bases of the junction left unmatched. Germline-derived CDR1 and CDR2 are SGHRS and YFSETQ. CDR3 protein: CASREAGGQYNEQFF. CDR3 sequence (DNA): TGCGCCAGCCGCGAGGCGGGGGGGCAGTACAATGAGCAGTTCTTC.

The chain combines TRBV10-3 with TRBJ1-1; unclear D gene. V was cut by 3 bases and J by 4 bases, with 12 bases left in between. This CDR3 is built from 14 residues. Germline loops: CDR1 ENHRY, CDR2 SYGVKD. Here the CDR3 DNA reads TGTGCCATCAGTGAACCGGAGCTGGGCACTGAAGCTTTCTTT. It codes for CAISEPELGTEAFF.

This sequence joins TRBV3-1 (or the pseudogene TRBV3-2) and TRBJ1-5; possible D gene TRBD1, 5 bases. The CDR3 length is 13 residues. Germline-derived CDR1 and CDR2 are LGHDT and YNNKEL (reference sequence). Trimming took off 1 base at V and 4 bases at J, with 5 bases between the two ends. DNA of the CDR3: TGTGCCAGCAGCCAAGGACAGAATCAGCCCCAGCATTTT. This translates into CASSQGQNQPQHF.

The rearrangement joins TRBV6-5 to TRBJ1-1; no firm D call. Between the trimmed V and J ends, which lost 7 bases and 7 bases, there was a span of 13 bases. The CDR3 length is 12 residues. The V gene's germline CDR1 is MNHEY and CDR2 SVGAGI. The CDR3, as DNA: TGTGCCAGCAAGTTGGGTAGCGATGAAGCTTTCTTT. As protein: CASKLGSDEAFF.

The chain couples TRBV19 to TRBJ2-5, with 7 bases lining up with TRBD2. Trimming removed 4 bases from V and 1 base from J; junction bases left unmatched: 9. CDR1 is LNHDA and CDR2 is SQIVND in the germline V gene (reference sequence). CDR3 length: 16 residues. The chain's CDR3 is CASSTGGSAGQETQYF. CDR3 nucleotide sequence: TGTGCCAGTAGTACGGGAGGATCGGCGGGCCAAGAGACCCAGTACTTC.

Here the CDR3 DNA reads TGCAGTGCGAGTCCGGGACTAGCGGTGAATGAGCAGTTCTTC. As protein: CSASPGLAVNEQFF. This rearrangement joins TRBV20-1 to TRBJ2-1, with 11 bases matching TRBD2. With 6 bases clipped from V and 7 bases from J, the junction kept 8 bases outside the gene matches. CDR1 is DFQATT, CDR2 SNEGSKA, per germline (reference sequence). CDR3 length: 14 amino acids.

About this clone itself: The sample has other DNA sequences that encode this CDR3 too. The gene calls are TRBV5-1 and TRBJ2-7; a possible D gene is TRBD1 (7 bases). The CDR3 totals 14 residues. The germline V gene has CDR1 SGHRS and CDR2 YFSETQ. V lost 1 base, J lost 4 bases, and 12 bases lay in between. Here the CDR3 reads CASSLSGGSYEQYF. CDR3 sequence (DNA): TGCGCCAGCAGCTTGTCAGGGGGGTCTTACGAGCAGTACTTC. The full variable domain, with the rest looked up from reference TRBV5-1 and TRBJ2-7, is KAGVTQTPRYLIKTRGQQVTLSCSPISGHRSVSWYQQTPGQGLQFLFEYFSETQRNKGNFPGRFSGRQFSNSRSEMNVSTLELGDSALYLCASSLSGGSYEQYFGPGTRLTVT.

The gene calls are TRBV7-2 and TRBJ1-2, with TRBD1 matching over 10 bases. Trimming at V came to 3 bases and at J to 6 bases, leaving 4 bases not matched to a gene. CDR1 is SGHTA, CDR2 FQGNSA, per germline. This CDR3 has 14 residues. The CDR3, as DNA: TGTGCCAGCAGCTTCGGACAGGGGGTAAATGGCTACACCTTC. Protein: CASSFGQGVNGYTF. The complete variable domain, with remaining parts taken from reference TRBV7-2 and TRBJ1-2, reads GAGVSQSPSNKVTEKGKDVELRCDPISGHTALYWYRQSLGQGLEFLIYFQGNSAPDKSGLPSDRFSAERTGGSVSTLTIQRTQQEDSAVYLCASSFGQGVNGYTFGSGTRLTVV.

V gene TRBV21-1 combines with J gene TRBJ1-2; the table's D gene call, TRBD1, was not cross checked with the DNA. TRBV21-1 is a pseudogene. This CDR3 region has 13 residues. In DNA form, the CDR3 reads TGTGCCAGTACGACTGGGGGCGACTATGGCTACACCTTC. It specifies CASTTGGDYGYTF.

The chain carries TRBV27 and TRBJ1-2; 7 nucleotides line up with TRBD1. Germline loops: CDR1 MNHEY, CDR2 SMNVEV (reference sequence). V shed 3 bases, J shed 5 bases, and the junction held 3 bases outside the gene matches. The CDR3 loop spans 13 amino acids. CDR3 amino acids: CASSFKQGYGYTF. As DNA, the CDR3 is TGTGCCAGCAGTTTTAAACAGGGGTATGGCTACACCTTC.

The chain couples TRBV19 to TRBJ2-5; TRBD2 matches at 7 bases. Per germline, CDR1 LNHDA and CDR2 SQIVND (reference sequence). J gave up 1 base and V 3 bases, and 5 bases lay outside the gene matches. The CDR3 totals 15 residues. This CDR3 is CASSMRTRGQETQYF. Here the CDR3 DNA reads TGTGCCAGTAGTATGCGGACTAGGGGCCAAGAGACCCAGTACTTC. The full variable domain, completed using reference TRBV19 and TRBJ2-5, is DGGITQSPKYLFRKEGQNVTLSCEQNLNHDAMYWYRQDPGQGLRLIYYSQIVNDFQKGDIAEGYSVSREKKESFPLTVTSAQKNPTAFYLCASSMRTRGQETQYFGPGTRLLVL.

This rearrangement joins TRBV2 to TRBJ1-4; unclear D gene. Trimming removed 3 bases at V and 3 bases at J, with 17 bases between. Per germline, CDR1 SNHLY and CDR2 FYNNEI. The CDR3 contains 17 residues. CDR3 DNA sequence: TGTGCCAGCAGTGATTTACAAGTCAGGTGGCCTAATGAAAAACTGTTTTTT. This translates into CASSDLQVRWPNEKLFF.

This clone was found a few times. The chain is built from TRBV7-2 and TRBJ2-5, with D possibly matching TRBD1 (6 bases). The germline V gene has CDR1 SGHTA and CDR2 FQGNSA. V gave up 1 base and J gave up 4 bases, with 7 bases separating them. The CDR3 totals 13 residues. CDR3 sequence: CASSLVRGETQYF. For the CDR3, the DNA is TGTGCCAGCAGCTTAGTCAGGGGAGAGACCCAGTACTTC.

The chain links TRBV6-5 to TRBJ2-1, with D unresolved. Germline CDR1 and CDR2: MNHEY and SVGAGI. The CDR3 has 15 residues. V was trimmed by 0 bases and J by 0 bases, leaving 6 bases between them. This chain's CDR3 is CASSYSRGSYNEQFF. CDR3 DNA sequence: TGTGCCAGCAGTTACTCTCGCGGCTCCTACAATGAGCAGTTCTTC.

This clone has just a few counts. The CDR3 coding sequence is TGTGCCAGCAGTAAAACTAGCGGGAGTGGAAATGAGCAGTTCTTC. Residues: CASSKTSGSGNEQFF. J is TRBJ2-1 and V is TRBV6-2 or TRBV6-3, with 11 bases that match TRBD2. Germline V gene sequence: CDR1 MNHEY, CDR2 SVGEGT. Trimming cost V 5 bases and J 7 bases; bases outside gene matches: 7. CDR3 length: 15 amino acids.

The chain is built from TRBV28 and TRBJ1-2; D perhaps matches TRBD1 (6 bases). Germline V lookup: CDR1 MDHEN, CDR2 SYDVKM. CDR3 length equals 12 residues. The germline V and J ends were trimmed by 7 bases and 8 bases, with 14 bases remaining between them. The CDR3 reads CASTLTGNGYTF. CDR3 DNA: TGTGCCAGCACCTTAACAGGGAACGGCTACACCTTC.

The rearrangement joins TRBV19 to TRBJ2-1, with D perhaps TRBD1 (5 bases). This CDR3 contains 16 residues. Per the germline V gene, CDR1 is LNHDA and CDR2 is SQIVND (reference sequence). V was trimmed by 3 bases and J by 0 bases, leaving 12 bases between them. The CDR3 is CASSIHRSYSYNEQFF. For the CDR3, the DNA is TGTGCCAGTAGTATCCACAGGTCATACTCCTACAATGAGCAGTTCTTC.

The CDR3 nucleotides are TGTGCCAGCAGCCGCAGAGAGCCGGGGGGCAATGAGCAGTTCTTC. Protein: CASSRREPGGNEQFF. The rearrangement joins TRBV3-1 (or the pseudogene TRBV3-2) to TRBJ2-1; 7 bases map to TRBD2. The CDR3 is made up of 15 amino acids. The germline V gene has CDR1 LGHDT and CDR2 YNNKEL (reference sequence). V lost 4 bases and J lost 6; bases outside the gene matches: 9.

This chain links TRBV11-1 with TRBJ1-1; D may be TRBD1 (6 bases). This CDR3 is built from 13 residues. Germline V gene sequence: CDR1 SGHAT, CDR2 FQDESV (reference sequence). V dropped 6 bases and J dropped 1 base, with 9 bases sitting between them. The CDR3 is CASRTTGNTEAFF. The CDR3 nucleotides are TGTGCCAGCAGGACGACAGGGAACACTGAAGCTTTCTTT.

This chain joins TRBV27 and TRBJ1-2, with TRBD1 identical over 8 bases. The CDR3 has 13 amino acids. Per the germline V gene, CDR1 is MNHEY and CDR2 is SMNVEV (reference sequence). The junction had 3 bases not matched to a gene; V was cut back by 7 bases and J by 2 bases. The CDR3 spells CASKTGGNYGYTF. Written as DNA, the CDR3 is TGTGCCAGCAAAACAGGGGGAAACTATGGCTACACCTTC.

This clone was seen a single time. The rearrangement uses TRBV9 and TRBJ2-1; TRBD2 matches 8 bases. CDR3 size: 18 residues. The V and J ends lost 0 bases and 0 bases, in that order; junction bases with no gene match: 8. CDR1 is SGDLS and CDR2 is YYNGEE in the germline V gene. The CDR3 DNA reads as TGTGCCAGCAGCGTAGGGGGTAGCGGGATGAGCTCCTACAATGAGCAGTTCTTC. It yields the protein CASSVGGSGMSSYNEQFF.

The rearrangement links TRBV24-1 to TRBJ2-1; 8 positions match TRBD2. J gave up 4 bases and V 3 bases, and 7 bases lay outside the gene matches. This CDR3 comprises 16 residues. The germline CDR1 and CDR2 sequences are KGHDR and SFDVKD. CDR3 nucleotides: TGTGCCACCAGTGATCGAAGCTTAGCGGGGTACAATGAGCAGTTCTTC. Amino acid sequence: CATSDRSLAGYNEQFF.

The chain carries TRBV5-6 and TRBJ1-1; 8 bases align to TRBD1. This CDR3 comprises 15 residues. The V and J ends lost 0 bases and 6 bases, in that order; junction bases with no gene match: 7. CDR1 is SGHDT and CDR2 is YYEEEE in the germline V gene. The CDR3 DNA reads as TGTGCCAGCAGCTTGGGGGCTGGACAGGGTGCTGAAGCTTTCTTT. Amino acid sequence: CASSLGAGQGAEAFF.

The gene calls are TRBV20-1 and TRBJ1-1; 9 positions agree with TRBD1. CDR3 length: 12 residues. Germline lookup yields CDR1 DFQATT and CDR2 SNEGSKA (reference sequence). After removal of 3 bases from V and 12 bases from J, the junction contained 8 bases not matched to a gene. CDR3 loop: CSASPSGQGTFF. The CDR3 coding sequence is TGCAGTGCTAGTCCGTCGGGACAGGGTACTTTCTTT.

The CDR3 coding sequence is TGTGCCAGCAGTCCCAGGGGACGGCTCTGGATGAACACTGAAGCTTTCTTT. Translating gives CASSPRGRLWMNTEAFF. V and J are TRBV6-2 or TRBV6-3 and TRBJ1-1; D perhaps matches TRBD1 (6 bases). The CDR3 runs to 17 residues. Germline CDR1 MNHEY, CDR2 SVGEGT. Deletions cut 5 bases from V and 0 bases from J, with 19 bases between.

The chain links TRBV15 to TRBJ2-1; D gene uncertain. The ends were cut back, 5 bases at V and 0 bases at J, with 8 bases in the middle. This CDR3 region has 14 residues. Germline loops: CDR1 LNHNV, CDR2 YYDKDF (reference sequence). The CDR3 DNA sequence: TGTGCCACCAGCGGGCACACCTCCTACAATGAGCAGTTCTTC. Protein: CATSGHTSYNEQFF.

The gene calls are TRBV19 and TRBJ1-6; TRBD1 matches 8 bases. From germline, CDR1 is LNHDA and CDR2 SQIVND (reference sequence). This CDR3 comprises 14 residues. J gave up 10 bases and V 8 bases, and 10 bases lay outside the gene matches. CDR3 amino acids: CASGQGGGQSPLHF. CDR3 DNA: TGTGCCAGTGGACAGGGAGGAGGACAATCACCCCTCCACTTT.

The chain links TRBV6-5 to TRBJ1-2, with 8 nucleotides matching TRBD1. Germline CDR1 is MNHEY and CDR2 is SVGAGI. The V segment lost 5 bases and the J segment 5 bases; nucleotides outside the gene matches: 10. The CDR3 covers 15 residues. The DNA for the CDR3 is TGTGCCAGCAGTCCAGCCGGGACAGGCACATATGGCTACACCTTC. Translation: CASSPAGTGTYGYTF.

V is TRBV7-8 and J is TRBJ1-5; 8 nucleotides match TRBD1. Germline V gene sequence: CDR1 SGHVS, CDR2 FQNEAQ. V lost 1 base to trimming and J lost 0 bases; unmatched junction nucleotides: 5. The CDR3 contains 17 residues. The CDR3 region has the DNA TGTGCCAGCAGCTTAGAGGACAGGGCTGATAGCAATCAGCCCCAGCATTTT. It codes for CASSLEDRADSNQPQHF. The variable domain in full, completed from reference TRBV7-8 and TRBJ1-5, reads GAGVSQSPRYKVAKRGQDVALRCDPISGHVSLFWYQQALGQGPEFLTYFQNEAQLDKSGLPSDRFFAERPEGSVSTLKIQRTQQEDSAVYLCASSLEDRADSNQPQHFGDGTRLSIL.

The chain carries TRBV28 and TRBJ2-7, with 7 bases lining up with TRBD2. The V segment lost 7 bases and the J segment 0 bases; nucleotides outside the gene matches: 3. CDR3 length equals 13 residues. Germline CDR1 and CDR2: MDHEN and SYDVKM. The CDR3 nucleotides are TGTGCCAGCACAGGCGGGAGCTCCTACGAGCAGTACTTC. Its translation is CASTGGSSYEQYF.